A single sample is the source of the 25 T cell receptor beta chains below, sequenced in a study of T cell responses to AZD1222 COVID-19 vaccine. Here immunoSEQ multiplex PCR was the method, and the copy in TCRdb shows in-frame clones only, minus some. The table records roughly 99,000 clones, more than 85% of them present only once. The material sequenced was peripheral blood, taken 28 days after the second AZD1222 dose. The receptors shown here come from an adult who received the AZD1222 COVID-19 vaccine.

This sequence joins TRBV6-5 and TRBJ1-2; the D gene is possibly TRBD1 (5 bases). The CDR3 contains 13 residues. Germline V gene sequence: CDR1 MNHEY, CDR2 SVGAGI. The V end was cut by 4 bases, the J end by 0 bases, with 6 bases between. The CDR3 nucleotides are TGTGCCAGCAGTTTGACAGCTAACTATGGCTACACCTTC. Translating it yields CASSLTANYGYTF.

The chain joins TRBV19 to TRBJ2-3; 8 bases line up with TRBD2. The germline V gene has CDR1 LNHDA and CDR2 SQIVND (reference sequence). The trim removed 6 bases at V and 0 bases at J, leaving 5 bases unmatched. The CDR3 has 15 residues. CDR3 DNA sequence: TGTGCCAGTAGCGGGAGGGCCCTCAGCACAGATACGCAGTATTTT. Encoded protein: CASSGRALSTDTQYF.

J is TRBJ2-1 and V is TRBV12-3 or TRBV12-4; D is unclear. This CDR3 is built from 11 residues. Trimming shortened V by 3 bases and J by 4 bases, and 1 base separated the two germline ends. For the CDR3, the DNA is TGTGCCAGCAGTTTGTACAATGAGCAGTTCTTC. Amino acids: CASSLYNEQFF.

The J gene is TRBJ2-7, the V gene TRBV19; 9 bases map to TRBD1. V shed 5 bases, J shed 2 bases, and the junction held 4 bases outside the gene matches. CDR1 LNHDA and CDR2 SQIVND come from the germline V gene (reference sequence). The CDR3 is made up of 14 amino acids. The CDR3: CASSQDRGAYEQYF. CDR3 bases: TGTGCCAGTAGTCAGGACAGGGGAGCCTACGAGCAGTACTTC.

The rearrangement uses TRBV11-2 and TRBJ2-5, with unresolved D. The J call may be in error: the DNA end matches TRBJ2-7 better. Per the germline V gene, CDR1 is SGHAT and CDR2 is FQNNGV. The CDR3 runs to 14 residues. In DNA form, the CDR3 reads TGTGCCAGCAGCTTAGTTGGGCCGTACTACGAGCAGTACTTC. Translating it yields CASSLVGPYYEQYF.

The chain employs TRBV27 and TRBJ1-6, with TRBD1 matching 7 bases. The junction had 12 bases not matched to a gene; V was cut back by 6 bases and J by 10 bases. CDR1 is MNHEY, CDR2 SMNVEV, per germline (reference sequence). The CDR3 consists of 15 residues. This CDR3 is CASRDLGQLGSPLHF. DNA for the CDR3: TGTGCCAGCAGAGACCTGGGACAGCTGGGCTCACCCCTCCACTTT.

The chain joins TRBV10-3 to TRBJ1-1; D may be TRBD1 (5 bases). The germline V and J ends were trimmed by 6 bases and 0 bases, with 11 bases remaining between them. The CDR3 is 14 amino acids. Germline V gives CDR1 ENHRY, CDR2 SYGVKD. This CDR3 reads CAIRGGGVNTEAFF. The CDR3 DNA reads as TGTGCCATCAGGGGGGGAGGGGTGAACACTGAAGCTTTCTTT.

This clone showed up just once. V is TRBV24-1 and J is TRBJ2-5; no reliable D call. CDR1 is KGHDR and CDR2 is SFDVKD in the germline V gene. Trimming removed 5 bases at V and 7 bases at J, with 10 bases between. The CDR3 loop spans 12 amino acids. CDR3 sequence reads: CATSVGRGTQYF. In nucleotides, the CDR3 is TGTGCCACCAGTGTCGGCCGTGGGACCCAGTACTTC.

The CDR3 spells CSASIVVAKTDTQYF. The CDR3 nucleotides read TGCAGTGCTAGTATTGTGGTAGCTAAAACAGATACGCAGTATTTT. The chain uses TRBV20-1 and TRBJ2-3; D gene unclear. This CDR3 region has 15 residues. V was cut by 3 bases and J by 3 bases, with 16 bases left in between. Germline CDR1 is DFQATT and CDR2 is SNEGSKA (reference sequence).

This clone was counted a single time. The J gene is TRBJ1-1, the V gene TRBV5-1, with a tentative D call TRBD1 (5 bases). CDR1 and CDR2 (germline): SGHRS, YFSETQ. The CDR3 is 17 amino acids. Trimming cost V 4 bases and J 0 bases, with 19 bases left between them. CDR3 sequence (DNA): TGCGCCAGCAGCCCCCCCGGCAGGGTTGGGATGAACACTGAAGCTTTCTTT. Translated: CASSPPGRVGMNTEAFF.

In this sample, this clone turned up once. The chain recombines TRBV6-2 or TRBV6-3 with TRBJ2-7; 12 positions agree with TRBD1. The CDR3 runs to 20 residues. The germline CDR1 and CDR2 sequences are MNHEY and SVGEGT. The V segment lost 2 bases and the J segment 5 bases; nucleotides outside the gene matches: 19. The CDR3 region has the DNA TGTGCCAGCAGTTACAACCTCGCTTGGCCGGGACAGGGGGCGGTCGACGAGCAGTACTTC. Translating it yields CASSYNLAWPGQGAVDEQYF.

V usage is TRBV29-1 and J usage is TRBJ1-3; D possibly corresponds to TRBD1 (6 bases). The CDR3 is 14 amino acids. Germline CDR1 is SQVTM and CDR2 is ANQGSEA. V was clipped by 2 bases and J by 1 base, with 9 bases between them. CDR3 residues: CSVEKTGSGNTIYF. The CDR3 region has the DNA TGCAGCGTTGAAAAAACAGGGTCTGGAAACACCATATATTTT.

This rearrangement joins TRBV6-6 to TRBJ2-3; TRBD2 matches at 8 bases. Germline CDR1 and CDR2: MNHNY and SVGAGI (reference sequence). With 6 bases clipped from V and 1 base from J, the junction kept 9 bases outside the gene matches. The CDR3 runs 16 residues. This CDR3 is CASSRTSSTRTDTQYF. The CDR3 coding sequence is TGTGCCAGCAGCCGGACTAGCTCGACCCGCACAGATACGCAGTATTTT.

The DNA for the CDR3 is TGTGCCAGCAGTAGTCCCGGGACAGGGTTTAGTGGCTACACCTTC. Translated: CASSSPGTGFSGYTF. V is TRBV28 and J is TRBJ1-2; 9 bases are a match to TRBD1. J lost 7 bases, V lost 5 bases, and 11 bases had no gene match. Germline CDR1 and CDR2: MDHEN and SYDVKM. The CDR3 runs to 15 residues.

The chain couples TRBV25-1 to TRBJ1-2, with D perhaps TRBD1 (6 bases). V was shortened by 3 bases and J by 6 bases, with 8 bases between the two germline ends. Germline V gives CDR1 MGHDK, CDR2 SYGVNS. This CDR3 spans 12 amino acids. CDR3 nucleotides: TGTGCCAGCAGTGACAGGGGAGATGGCTACACCTTC. Residues: CASSDRGDGYTF.

This clone was seen just once. The chain links TRBV19 to TRBJ1-1; D is perhaps TRBD1 (6 bases). Germline CDR1 reads LNHDA; CDR2 reads SQIVND (reference sequence). The CDR3 sequence is 16 residues long. Trimming took 5 bases from V and 4 from J, leaving 20 bases between them. CDR3 sequence (DNA): TGTGCCAGTAGTTGGGGTCCAGGGGTTTTTGGCACTGAAGCTTTCTTT. It is translated as CASSWGPGVFGTEAFF.

V and J are TRBV7-8 and TRBJ2-7; D is uncertain. This CDR3 region has 12 residues. V lost 5 bases and J 5 bases, leaving 10 bases between the germline ends. From germline, CDR1 is SGHVS and CDR2 FQNEAQ. The DNA for the CDR3 is TGTGCCAGCAGCCAACCGGGTAACGAGCAGTACTTC. It yields the protein CASSQPGNEQYF.

The chain uses TRBV27 and TRBJ2-7; either TRBD1 or TRBD2 may supply D (5 bases each). Germline V gives CDR1 MNHEY, CDR2 SMNVEV (reference sequence). Trimming took 8 bases from V and 7 from J, leaving 18 bases between them. The CDR3 sequence is 13 residues long. This CDR3 reads CASRLGTATEQYF. The DNA for the CDR3 is TGTGCCAGCCGCTTAGGGACCGCCACTGAGCAGTACTTC.

Here the CDR3 DNA reads TGTGCCACGAGACAGGGGAACACTGAAGCTTTCTTT. It specifies CATRQGNTEAFF. The J gene is TRBJ1-1, the V gene TRBV10-3; 7 nucleotides match TRBD1. The CDR3 has 12 amino acids. Germline trimming cut 10 bases from V and 1 base from J; bases unmatched to any gene: 3. Germline CDR1 ENHRY, CDR2 SYGVKD.

The chain has TRBV28 and TRBJ2-1; TRBD2 agrees at 8 bases. Per the germline V gene, CDR1 is MDHEN and CDR2 is SYDVKM. The CDR3 is 16 residues long. With 6 bases clipped from V and 3 bases from J, the junction kept 10 bases outside the gene matches. This chain's CDR3 is CASSHSTSGYYNEQFF. In DNA, the CDR3 is TGTGCCAGCAGCCACTCAACTAGCGGCTACTACAATGAGCAGTTCTTC. The full variable domain, with the rest looked up from reference TRBV28 and TRBJ2-1, is DVKVTQSSRYLVKRTGEKVFLECVQDMDHENMFWYRQDPGLGLRLIYFSYDVKMKEKGDIPEGYSVSREKKERFSLILESASTNQTSMYLCASSHSTSGYYNEQFFGPGTRLTVL.

The rearrangement links TRBV5-4 to TRBJ2-2, with a possible D match to TRBD1 (5 bases). Germline assignment: CDR1 SGHNT and CDR2 YYREEE (reference sequence). With 4 bases removed from V and 5 bases from J, the gap between germline ends came to 15 bases. CDR3 length: 15 amino acids. DNA for the CDR3: TGTGCCAGCAGCCCTCCATTGCAGGGTACCGGGGAGCTGTTTTTT. This encodes CASSPPLQGTGELFF.

J is TRBJ1-4 and V is TRBV28, with D perhaps matching TRBD1 (5 bases). Trimming removed 1 base from V and 4 bases from J, with 10 bases in between. This CDR3 is built from 15 residues. From germline, CDR1 is MDHEN and CDR2 SYDVKM. CDR3 DNA: TGTGCCAGCAGTTTATCGGGGCAGTATAATGAAAAACTGTTTTTT. Translated, it gives CASSLSGQYNEKLFF. The full variable domain, in which reference TRBV28 and TRBJ1-4 provide the parts outside the CDR3, is DVKVTQSSRYLVKRTGEKVFLECVQDMDHENMFWYRQDPGLGLRLIYFSYDVKMKEKGDIPEGYSVSREKKERFSLILESASTNQTSMYLCASSLSGQYNEKLFFGSGTQLSVL.

The chain carries TRBV30 and TRBJ1-2, with D possibly matching TRBD1 (5 bases). This CDR3 region has 13 residues. Looked up from germline, CDR1 is GTSNPN and CDR2 is SVGIG (reference sequence). V lost 0 bases to trimming and J lost 4 bases, with 9 bases between them. The CDR3 DNA follows: TGTGCCTGGAGTGTGGAGACAGTCTATGGCTACACCTTC. It translates to CAWSVETVYGYTF.

The rearrangement uses TRBV24-1 and TRBJ2-7, with D possibly called TRBD1 or TRBD2 (5 bases each). Per the germline V gene, CDR1 is KGHDR and CDR2 is SFDVKD. This CDR3 contains 14 residues. The ends were cut back, 8 bases at V and 0 bases at J, with 13 bases in the middle. CDR3 coding DNA: TGTGCCACCATGAGGGACGTAAGCTCCTACGAGCAGTACTTC. Translation: CATMRDVSSYEQYF.

This sequence joins TRBV4-2 and TRBJ2-5; 12 bases are shared with TRBD2. With V trimmed by 1 base and J by 4 bases, 16 bases remained unmatched. Germline lookup yields CDR1 LGHNA and CDR2 YNFKEQ. The CDR3 contains 20 residues. The CDR3 coding sequence is TGTGCCAGCAGCCAAGTTGGCCCGACTAGCGGGAGAACGTTGGGAGAGACCCAGTACTTC. It specifies CASSQVGPTSGRTLGETQYF.